These T cell receptor beta chains were read from a single sample in a study of graft-versus-host responses after intestinal transplantation. TCRdb's copy holds only in-frame clones and misses some; the assay was immunoSEQ multiplex PCR. The profile shows some 97,000 clones, roughly 87% of them singletons. Their specific antigens are unknown. Specimen: unstimulated CD4+ T cells sorted from spleen or lymph node cells, collected before transplant. The source of these receptors is a human donor who was the organ donor for an intestinal transplant. Each CDR3 is given with its conserved first and last residue. Each record gives: clone size, D gene, V gene, J gene, CDR3 DNA, CDR3 protein. D genes are given only for firm matches. Size tells how often a clone was seen (once, few, many) or the class of an expanded clone, and some rows leave it out.

>NA|NA|TRBV4-1|TRBJ2-3
TGCGCCAGCAGCCAACGGACAGGGAGGGAAACAGATACGCAGTATTTT
CASSQRTGRETDTQYF
>NA|NA|TRBV5-6|TRBJ1-1
TGTGCCAGCAGCTCGAAGGACGTGTCTGAAGCTTTCTTT
CASSSKDVSEAFF
>NA|TRBD1|TRBV19|TRBJ2-7
TGTGCCAGTAGTATAGGAGGGACAGACTACGAGCAGTACTTC
CASSIGGTDYEQYF
>NA|NA|TRBV4-2|TRBJ1-2
TGTGCCAGCAGCCAAGATGACCTGGTGGGTAGGGGTACCCATGGCTACACCTTC
CASSQDDLVGRGTHGYTF
>NA|TRBD2|TRBV9|TRBJ2-2
TGTGCCAGCAGCGTAGGGACTAGCGGTCCCACCGGGGAGCTGTTTTTT
CASSVGTSGPTGELFF
>NA|NA|TRBV6-5|TRBJ2-4
TGTGCCAGCAGTTACAGTCGAGTAGCCAAAAACATTCAGTACTTC
CASSYSRVAKNIQYF
>NA|TRBD2|TRBV4-2|TRBJ2-7
TGTGCCAGCAGCCTGAGTAGCGGGGGCGCTTCCTACGAGCAGTACTTC
CASSLSSGGASYEQYF
>NA|NA|TRBV18|TRBJ1-3
TGTGCCAGCTCACCCCCCGGGCAGGGTGGAAACACCATATATTTT
CASSPPGQGGNTIYF
>NA|TRBD1|TRBV5-1|TRBJ1-1
TGCGCCAGCAGCTTGCATTCAAGACAGGGGATGAACACTGAAGCTTTCTTT
CASSLHSRQGMNTEAFF
>NA|NA|TRBV5-1|TRBJ1-1
TGCGCCAGCAGCTTGTCAGGGGATTGGACTGAAGCTTTCTTT
CASSLSGDWTEAFF
>once|NA|TRBV29-1|TRBJ2-1
TGCAGCGTGACAACTTACAATGAGCAGTTCTTC
CSVTTYNEQFF
>NA|NA|TRBV18|TRBJ1-2
TGTGCCAGCTCACCACCGATGCAAGGGAACTATGGCTACACCTTC
CASSPPMQGNYGYTF
>NA|NA|TRBV6-5|TRBJ1-1
TGTGCCAGCAGCAGGGGCACTGAAGCTTTCTTT
CASSRGTEAFF
>NA|NA|TRBV4-2|TRBJ2-2
TGTGCCAGCAGCCGCCCTAGGGCGGTAGACACCGGGGAGCTGTTTTTT
CASSRPRAVDTGELFF
>NA|NA|TRBV7-8|TRBJ1-5
TGTGCCAGCAGCCACAATAGCAATCAGCCCCAGCATTTT
CASSHNSNQPQHF
>NA|NA|TRBV19|TRBJ1-6
TGTGCGACCTCGAGCTCCTATAATTCACCCCTCCACTTT
CATSSSYNSPLHF
>NA|NA|TRBV7-9|TRBJ1-2
TGTGCCAGCAGCTTAGGGGGGAGTAATCATGGCTACACCTTC
CASSLGGSNHGYTF
>NA|NA|TRBV30|TRBJ2-7
TGTGCCTGGAGTGTGCCCCCTCAGCGGCACGAGCAGTACTTC
CAWSVPPQRHEQYF
>NA|NA|TRBV19|TRBJ1-1
TGTGCCAGTAGTATAGCCAGGGACCTTCCAGCTTTCTTT
CASSIARDLPAFF
>NA|TRBD1|TRBV5-1|TRBJ1-2
TGCGCCAGCAGTTTGGGACAGGGGGCTAGTGGCTACACCTTC
CASSLGQGASGYTF
>NA|NA|TRBV7-2|TRBJ2-3
TGTGCCAGCAGCTTAGAATTGGCGGGGGCGGCCCAGTATTTT
CASSLELAGAAQYF
>few|NA|TRBV4-1|TRBJ1-3
TGCGCCAGCAGCCAGCCTACAGCTGGAAACACCATATATTTT
CASSQPTAGNTIYF
>once|TRBD1|TRBV29-1|TRBJ1-1
TGCAGCGCGGGACAGTCTGAAGCTTTCTTT
CSAGQSEAFF
>NA|NA|TRBV30|TRBJ1-6
TGTGCCTGGAGGAAGACGACTACTAATTCACCCCTCCACTTT
CAWRKTTTNSPLHF
>NA|NA|TRBV9|TRBJ2-3
TGTGCCAGCAGCGTAGCAGGGACAGATACGCAGTATTTT
CASSVAGTDTQYF
>once|TRBD2|TRBV6-1|TRBJ2-7
TGTGCCAGCAGGTTCAGTGGGGGGGTCGGCTACGAGCAGTACTTC
CASRFSGGVGYEQYF
>NA|NA|TRBV30|TRBJ1-5
TGTGCCTGGAGTTATACGGGCAATCAGCCCCAGCATTTT
CAWSYTGNQPQHF
>NA|NA|TRBV21-1|TRBJ2-7
TGTGCCAGCAGCAAAGACTCCTACGAGCAGTACTTC
CASSKDSYEQYF
>NA|NA|TRBV28|TRBJ2-2
TGTGCCAGCAGTTTCCCCCTTTGGCCCACGGGGGCAAACACCGGGGAGCTGTTTTTT
CASSFPLWPTGANTGELFF
>NA|TRBD1|TRBV2|TRBJ2-6
TGTGCCAGCGGGGGGGACAGGGGGTTCACTGGGGCCAACGTCCTGACTTTC
CASGGDRGFTGANVLTF
>NA|NA|TRBV5-1|TRBJ1-5
TGCGCCAGCAGCCATACTCCGGACTCCAATCAGCCCCAGCATTTT
CASSHTPDSNQPQHF
>NA|TRBD1|TRBV6-6|TRBJ1-2
TGTGCCAGCAGTTCCCCAATACAGCGACAGGGCTATGGCTACACCTTC
CASSSPIQRQGYGYTF
>NA|TRBD1|TRBV14|TRBJ1-4
TGTGCCAGCAGCCAAGACCACAGGGGAAGAAAACTGTTTTTT
CASSQDHRGRKLFF
>NA|NA|TRBV23-1|TRBJ2-3
TGCGCCAGCAGTCAACGGTTGTGCAGCCCTTCAAGCACTAGCACAGATACGCAGTATTTT
CASSQRLCSPSSTSTDTQYF
>NA|TRBD1|TRBV6-5|TRBJ2-7
TGTGCCAGCAGTTTTGCCGGACAGGCTGAATACGAGCAGTACTTC
CASSFAGQAEYEQYF
>NA|NA|TRBV5-1|TRBJ2-1
TGCGCCAGCAGCCCAATCCCCACGACTTCCAATGAGCAGTTCTTC
CASSPIPTTSNEQFF
>NA|TRBD1|TRBV18|TRBJ1-3
TGTGCCAGCTCACCTTTAGGACAGGGCTTCTCTGGAAACACCATATATTTT
CASSPLGQGFSGNTIYF
>NA|TRBD1|TRBV7-3|TRBJ2-2
TGTGCCAGCAGCCCGGGACAGACTGGCACCGGGGAGCTGTTTTTT
CASSPGQTGTGELFF
>NA|TRBD1|TRBV5-1|TRBJ2-1
TGCGCCAGCAGCTTGGGCCGATATTCCGGGACAGGGGGCAAAAATGAGCAGTTCTTC
CASSLGRYSGTGGKNEQFF
>NA|NA|TRBV10-1|TRBJ2-3
TGCGCCAGCAGTGACGGGGGCACAGATACGCAGTATTTT
CASSDGGTDTQYF
>NA|NA|TRBV30|TRBJ2-6
TGTGCCTTTAACTCTGGGGCCAACGTCCTGACTTTC
CAFNSGANVLTF
>NA|NA|TRBV5-1|TRBJ2-5
TGCGCCAGCAGCTTGGCGATCGGATTAGGCCAAGAGACCCAGTACTTC
CASSLAIGLGQETQYF
>NA|TRBD2|TRBV2|TRBJ2-5
TGTGCCTCCGAAGGCGGACTAGCGGGGGAACAAGAGACCCAGTACTTC
CASEGGLAGEQETQYF
>NA|TRBD1|TRBV28|TRBJ2-5
TGTGCCAGCAGTTCCTCAGGGGGCCGGGCCCAGTACTTC
CASSSSGGRAQYF
>NA|TRBD1|TRBV5-1|TRBJ2-7
TGCGCCAGCAGCTTGGCCCCGGGACAGGGGCCCGAGCAGTACTTC
CASSLAPGQGPEQYF
>NA|NA|TRBV4-2|TRBJ1-3
TGTGCCAGCAGCCCGGGTACCGAAGCCAACCGGGCCCTACATAATGGAAACACCATATATTTT
CASSPGTEANRALHNGNTIYF
>NA|NA|TRBV7-4|TRBJ2-7
TGTGCCAGCAGCGTCCCCACCTACGAGCAGTACTTC
CASSVPTYEQYF
>NA|TRBD1|TRBV19|TRBJ1-1
TGTGCCAGTAGGGGGGACAGGGTCGGAAACACTGAAGCTTTCTTT
CASRGDRVGNTEAFF
>NA|NA|TRBV6-1|TRBJ2-2
TGTGCCAGCTCCCCCCGCCAGGCCAACACCGGGGAGCTGTTTTTT
CASSPRQANTGELFF
>NA|NA|TRBV9|TRBJ2-2
TGTGCCAGCAGCGGGAGGGGGGCCGGTCGTTCCGGGGAGCTGTTTTTT
CASSGRGAGRSGELFF
>NA|NA|TRBV7-8|TRBJ1-1
TGTGCCAGCAGCCGTAGTCCTGAAGCTTTCTTT
CASSRSPEAFF
>once|TRBD1|TRBV5-5|TRBJ2-7
TGTGCCAGCAACTACCTCAGGGGGCCCCTCTCCTACGAGCAGTACTTC
CASNYLRGPLSYEQYF
>NA|NA|TRBV5-1|TRBJ2-2
TGCGCCAGCAGCTCCGGTGGTAGCGGCCAAACGAACACCGGGGAGCTGTTTTTT
CASSSGGSGQTNTGELFF
>NA|NA|TRBV19|TRBJ2-3
TGTGCCACCCAGGGGGGGAACACAGATACGCAGTATTTT
CATQGGNTDTQYF
>NA|NA|TRBV27|TRBJ1-6
TGTGCCAGCAGTTTCCATAATTCACCCCTCCACTTT
CASSFHNSPLHF
>NA|TRBD1|TRBV25-1|TRBJ2-2
TGTGCCAGCAGTAAGACAGGGTACACCGGGGAGCTGTTTTTT
CASSKTGYTGELFF
>NA|NA|TRBV14|TRBJ2-7
TGTGCCAGCAGCCCCCGACAGAGGGACGAGCAGTACTTC
CASSPRQRDEQYF